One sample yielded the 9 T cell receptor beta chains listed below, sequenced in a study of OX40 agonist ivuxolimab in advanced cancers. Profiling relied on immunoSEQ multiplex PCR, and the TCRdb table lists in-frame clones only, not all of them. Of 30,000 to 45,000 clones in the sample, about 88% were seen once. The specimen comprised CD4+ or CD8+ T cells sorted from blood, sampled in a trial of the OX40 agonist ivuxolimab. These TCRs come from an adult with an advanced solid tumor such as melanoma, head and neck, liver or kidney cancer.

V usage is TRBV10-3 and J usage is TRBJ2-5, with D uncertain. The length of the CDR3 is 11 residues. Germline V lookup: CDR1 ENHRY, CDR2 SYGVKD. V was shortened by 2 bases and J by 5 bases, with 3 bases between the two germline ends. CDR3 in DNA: TGTGCCATCAGTGAGGGGGAGACCCAGTACTTC. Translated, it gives CAISEGETQYF.

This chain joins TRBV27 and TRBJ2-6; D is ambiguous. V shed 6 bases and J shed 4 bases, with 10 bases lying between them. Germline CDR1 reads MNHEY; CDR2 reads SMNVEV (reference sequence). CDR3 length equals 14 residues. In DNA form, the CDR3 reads TGTGCCAGCAGCCGAGATTACGGGGCCAACGTCCTGACTTTC. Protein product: CASSRDYGANVLTF.

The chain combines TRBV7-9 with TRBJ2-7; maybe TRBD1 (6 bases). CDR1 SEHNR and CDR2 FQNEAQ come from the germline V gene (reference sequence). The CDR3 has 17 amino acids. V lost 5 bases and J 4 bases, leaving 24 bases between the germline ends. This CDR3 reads CASSHSRHRESPYEQYF. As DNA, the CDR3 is TGTGCCAGCAGCCACTCCCGGCACAGGGAATCCCCTTACGAGCAGTACTTC.

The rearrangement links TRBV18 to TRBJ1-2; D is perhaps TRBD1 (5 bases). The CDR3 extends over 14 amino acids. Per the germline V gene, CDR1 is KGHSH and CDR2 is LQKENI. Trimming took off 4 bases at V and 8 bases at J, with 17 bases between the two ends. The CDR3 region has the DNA TGTGCCAGCTCACTAGGGGCAAACGGAGGGGGCTACACCTTC. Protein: CASSLGANGGGYTF.

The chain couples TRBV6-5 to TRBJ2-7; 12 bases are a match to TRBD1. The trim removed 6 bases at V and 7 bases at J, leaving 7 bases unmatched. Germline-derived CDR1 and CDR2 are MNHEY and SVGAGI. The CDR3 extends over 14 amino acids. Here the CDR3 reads CASSPGQGAWEQYF. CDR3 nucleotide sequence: TGTGCCAGCAGCCCGGGACAGGGGGCATGGGAGCAGTACTTC.

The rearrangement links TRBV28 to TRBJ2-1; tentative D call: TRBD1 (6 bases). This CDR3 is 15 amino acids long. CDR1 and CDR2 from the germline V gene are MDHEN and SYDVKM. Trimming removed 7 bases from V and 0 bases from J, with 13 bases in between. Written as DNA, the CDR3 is TGTGCCAGCACGGCAGGGGTTCACTCCTACAATGAGCAGTTCTTC. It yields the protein CASTAGVHSYNEQFF.

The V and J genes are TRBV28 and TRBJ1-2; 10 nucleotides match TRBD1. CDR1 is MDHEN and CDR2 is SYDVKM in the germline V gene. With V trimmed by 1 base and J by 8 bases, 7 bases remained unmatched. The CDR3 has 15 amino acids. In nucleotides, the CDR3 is TGTGCCAGCAGTTTATTGGGACAGGGGAAGTGGGGCTACACCTTC. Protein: CASSLLGQGKWGYTF.

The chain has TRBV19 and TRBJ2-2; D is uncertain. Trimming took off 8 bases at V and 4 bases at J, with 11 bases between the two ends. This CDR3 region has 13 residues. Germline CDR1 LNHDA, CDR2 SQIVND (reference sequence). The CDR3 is CASAHGVTGELFF. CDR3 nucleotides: TGTGCCAGTGCACATGGGGTCACCGGGGAGCTGTTTTTT.

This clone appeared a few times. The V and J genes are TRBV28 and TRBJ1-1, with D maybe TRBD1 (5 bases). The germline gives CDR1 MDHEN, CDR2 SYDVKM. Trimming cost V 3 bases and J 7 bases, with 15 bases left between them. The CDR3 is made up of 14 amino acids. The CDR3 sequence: CASSLAGFLSEAFF. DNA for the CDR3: TGTGCCAGCAGTTTGGCAGGGTTCCTGAGTGAAGCTTTCTTT.